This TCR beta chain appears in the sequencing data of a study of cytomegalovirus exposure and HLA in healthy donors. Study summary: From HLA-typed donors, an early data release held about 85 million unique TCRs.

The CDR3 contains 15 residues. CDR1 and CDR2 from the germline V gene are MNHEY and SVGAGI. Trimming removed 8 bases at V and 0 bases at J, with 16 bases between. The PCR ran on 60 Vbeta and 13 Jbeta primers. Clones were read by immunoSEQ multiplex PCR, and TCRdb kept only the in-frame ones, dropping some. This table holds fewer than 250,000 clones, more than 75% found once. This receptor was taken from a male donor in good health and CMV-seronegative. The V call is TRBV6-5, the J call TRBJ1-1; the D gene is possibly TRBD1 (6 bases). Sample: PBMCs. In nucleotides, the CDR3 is TGTGCCAGCTATCCAGGGGCACCGATGAACACTGAAGCTTTCTTT. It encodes CASYPGAPMNTEAFF.